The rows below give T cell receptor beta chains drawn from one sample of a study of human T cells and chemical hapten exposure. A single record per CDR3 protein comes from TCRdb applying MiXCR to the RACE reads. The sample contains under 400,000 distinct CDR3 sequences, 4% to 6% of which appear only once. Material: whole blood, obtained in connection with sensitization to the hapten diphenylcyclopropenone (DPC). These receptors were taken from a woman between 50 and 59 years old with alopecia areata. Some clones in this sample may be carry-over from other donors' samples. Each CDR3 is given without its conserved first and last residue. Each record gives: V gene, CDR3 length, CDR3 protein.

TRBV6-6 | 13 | ASSFSGAGSYEQY
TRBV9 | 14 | ASSVVADLSYNEQF
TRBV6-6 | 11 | ASSYSVQETQY
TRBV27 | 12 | ASSWAGRGETQY
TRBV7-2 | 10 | ASRDWENIQY
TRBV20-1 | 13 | SVLGLAGGSDEQF
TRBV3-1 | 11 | ASSQGQYNEQF
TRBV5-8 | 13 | ASSLQGPNTGELF
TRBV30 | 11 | AWDRGLRNEQF
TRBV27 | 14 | ASSLKGNLMNTEAF
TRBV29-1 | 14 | SVDPIATGRATEAF
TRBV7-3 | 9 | ASRLSGELF
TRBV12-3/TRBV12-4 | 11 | ASLGLSNQPQH
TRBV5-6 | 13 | ASSLDAWGHDGYT
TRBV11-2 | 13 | ASSQGRARGDTQY
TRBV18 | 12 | ASQRRGENQPQH
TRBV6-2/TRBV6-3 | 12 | ASSPPKLVYEQY
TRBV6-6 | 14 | ASSQPDRNSNQPQH
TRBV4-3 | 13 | ATSPGLLIMDEQF
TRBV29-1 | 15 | SVEGDTGTGGADTQY
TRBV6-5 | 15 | ASSYASSGGATDTQY
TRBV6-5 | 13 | ASSYVGSKYHEQY
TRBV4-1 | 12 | ASTGPGGPDTQY
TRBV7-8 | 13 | ASSPRVEKNTEAF
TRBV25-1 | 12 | ASTAGGLYNEQF
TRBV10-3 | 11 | AISESQVGELF
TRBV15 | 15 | ATSILGQGASKNIQY
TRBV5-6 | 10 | ASSKRRHEAF
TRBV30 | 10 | AWGRGEAEQY
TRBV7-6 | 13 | ASSPLQGAGQPQH
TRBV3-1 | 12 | ASSQAGTSYEQY